This entry features one T cell receptor beta chain sequence. This entry comes from a study of control samples from healthy donors and cancer patients. The CDR3 consists of 11 residues. The ends were cut back, 5 bases at V and 8 bases at J, with 9 bases in the middle. CDR1 and CDR2 (germline): SGHTA, FQGNSA. Some clones are missing from TCRdb's copy, which holds only in-frame ones; the method was immunoSEQ multiplex PCR. The sample lists about 170,000 clones, 85% to 95% occurring once. This sequence joins TRBV7-2 and TRBJ1-2; D may be TRBD1 (6 bases). The sample was blood. This TCR derives from a woman aged 55-70 years in good health. CDR3 nucleotides: TGTGCCAGCAGCCAAGGGGGGGGCTACACCTTC. Translated, it gives CASSQGGGYTF.